The 9 T cell receptor beta chains below were found in one sample sequenced in a study of blood T cell repertoires in COVID-19. The protocol was immunoSEQ multiplex PCR, while the TCRdb copy is restricted to in-frame clones and leaves out a portion. The sample has around 300,000 clones, approximately 89% seen once. What was sequenced was PBMCs or T cells enriched from blood (not recorded which). These receptors were collected from a woman aged 25 to 39 who had recovered from COVID-19.

V gene TRBV7-9 combines with J gene TRBJ1-1, with 8 bases aligning to TRBD1. Trimming at V came to 7 bases and at J to 7 bases, leaving 14 bases not matched to a gene. The CDR3 has 15 residues. Looked up from germline, CDR1 is SEHNR and CDR2 is FQNEAQ (reference sequence). CDR3 nucleotides: TGTGCCAGCATCCTATTCAGGGGGCGTCACGGTGAAGCTTTCTTT. This gives the protein CASILFRGRHGEAFF.

CDR3 in amino acids: CASSTPREYTYNEQFF. CDR3 coding DNA: TGTGCCAGTAGTACCCCCAGGGAATACACCTACAATGAGCAGTTCTTC. V and J are TRBV19 and TRBJ2-1; D possibly corresponds to TRBD1 (5 bases). V was clipped by 4 bases and J by 2 bases, with 15 bases between them. The length of the CDR3 is 16 residues. CDR1 is LNHDA, CDR2 SQIVND, per germline (reference sequence).

This chain connects TRBV7-8 to TRBJ2-1, with D tentatively TRBD2 (7 bases). Trimming removed 5 bases from V and 6 bases from J, with 17 bases in between. Germline CDR1 reads SGHVS; CDR2 reads FQNEAQ. This CDR3 contains 15 residues. The CDR3 region has the DNA TGTGCCAGCAGCCTAGGGGGAGGGCCCGGCAATGAGCAGTTCTTC. This encodes CASSLGGGPGNEQFF.

The count of this clone is one. This chain joins TRBV6-5 and TRBJ2-3, with 8 bases identical to TRBD2. The V gene end was trimmed by 0 bases and the J gene end by 3 bases; junction bases not matched to a gene: 5. The germline CDR1 and CDR2 sequences are MNHEY and SVGAGI. CDR3 size: 16 residues. The CDR3 protein is CASSYSSGIITDTQYF. CDR3 nucleotides: TGTGCCAGCAGTTACTCTAGCGGGATTATAACAGATACGCAGTATTTT.

This chain connects TRBV11-3 to TRBJ2-1; 8 nucleotides match TRBD1. V was clipped by 5 bases and J by 6 bases; unmatched bases: 9. The germline V gene encodes CDR1 SGHNT and CDR2 YENEEA. This CDR3 is built from 15 residues. CDR3: CASSIGQGSINEQFF. The CDR3 bases are TGTGCCAGCAGCATCGGACAGGGAAGTATCAATGAGCAGTTCTTC. Using reference TRBV11-3 and TRBJ2-1 for the parts outside the CDR3, the full variable domain is EAGVVQSPRYKIIEKKQPVAFWCNPISGHNTLYWYLQNLGQGPELLIRYENEEAVDDSQLPKDRFSAERLKGVDSTLKIQPAELGDSAVYLCASSIGQGSINEQFFGPGTRLTVL.

This clone was observed a few times. The chain is built from TRBV9 and TRBJ1-6, with D hard to call. The germline V and J ends were trimmed by 2 bases and 7 bases, with 16 bases remaining between them. This CDR3 is 16 amino acids long. Germline CDR1 reads SGDLS; CDR2 reads YYNGEE. CDR3 nucleotides: TGTGCCAGCAGCGTTCTCGACCGAGGTGGGAATTCACCCCTCCACTTT. Protein sequence: CASSVLDRGGNSPLHF.

This clone appeared a single time. V gene TRBV14 combines with J gene TRBJ2-6, with 7 bases lining up with TRBD1. CDR3 length: 18 residues. Germline CDR1 SGHDN, CDR2 FVKESK. With 3 bases clipped from V and 0 bases from J, the junction kept 8 bases outside the gene matches. CDR3 residues: CASSHRRDSLSGANVLTF. The CDR3 coding sequence is TGTGCCAGCAGCCACCGACGGGACAGCCTCTCTGGGGCCAACGTCCTGACTTTC.

The genes are TRBV28 and TRBJ1-2, with unresolved D. Looked up from germline, CDR1 is MDHEN and CDR2 is SYDVKM. Trimming took off 5 bases at V and 8 bases at J, with 12 bases between the two ends. The CDR3 contains 12 residues. The CDR3 region is CASSLRLVGYTF. The CDR3 bases are TGTGCCAGCAGTCTCAGACTCGTCGGCTACACCTTC.

The chain joins TRBV20-1 to TRBJ2-5, with TRBD2 matching over 9 bases. Germline lookup yields CDR1 DFQATT and CDR2 SNEGSKA (reference sequence). V shed 3 bases, J shed 5 bases, and the junction held 13 bases outside the gene matches. This CDR3 contains 16 residues. CDR3 DNA sequence: TGCAGTGCTAGTCGGGTAGCGGGAGACTTTCCGGAGACCCAGTACTTC. It specifies CSASRVAGDFPETQYF.